This TCR beta chain appears in the sequencing data of a study of blood T cell repertoires in COVID-19. Here immunoSEQ multiplex PCR was the method, and the copy in TCRdb shows in-frame clones only, minus some. The sample records some 200,000 clones, roughly 88% being singletons. The sequenced material came from peripheral blood. The clonotype originates from a woman between 40 and 55 years old who had recovered from COVID-19.

CDR3 sequence: CASSERLTGAQPQHF. CDR3 sequence (DNA): TGTGCCAGCAGTGAAAGGTTGACAGGGGCTCAGCCCCAGCATTTT. The chain links TRBV2 to TRBJ1-5, with 8 nucleotides matching TRBD1. Trimming at V came to 2 bases and at J to 6 bases, leaving 6 bases not matched to a gene. The CDR3 is made up of 15 amino acids. Germline V gene data show CDR1 as SNHLY and CDR2 as FYNNEI.